The rows below give T cell receptor beta chains drawn from one sample of a study of cytomegalovirus exposure and HLA in healthy donors. Profiled with immunoSEQ multiplex PCR; TCRdb holds only in-frame clones, not every one. The sample has over 200,000 clones. The sequencing sample was made of PBMCs. These receptors were taken from a woman aged 25 to 39 in good health and CMV-seropositive. CDR3s include the opening cysteine and the closing phenylalanine or tryptophan. The D gene is left open where the match is weak.

j_gene: TRBJ2-7; v_gene: TRBV18; d_gene: .; CDR3aa: CASSPSPGRKGGEQYF; CDR3nt: TGTGCCAGCTCACCAAGCCCGGGCAGGAAAGGGGGAGAGCAGTACTTC
j_gene: TRBJ1-5; v_gene: TRBV5-1; d_gene: .; CDR3aa: CASSLGDGDQPQHF; CDR3nt: TGCGCCAGCAGCTTGGGAGACGGGGATCAGCCCCAGCATTTT
j_gene: TRBJ1-1; v_gene: TRBV5-1; d_gene: .; CDR3aa: CASSPHLMEDTEAFF; CDR3nt: TGCGCCAGCAGCCCCCATTTGATGGAGGACACTGAAGCTTTCTTT
j_gene: TRBJ1-2; v_gene: TRBV6-5; d_gene: .; CDR3aa: CASKGGLGSGYTF; CDR3nt: TGTGCCAGCAAGGGGGGGCTTGGTAGTGGCTACACCTTC
j_gene: TRBJ1-2; v_gene: TRBV11-3; d_gene: TRBD1; CDR3aa: CASSYSGTGRIDYGYTF; CDR3nt: TGTGCCAGCAGCTACTCCGGGACAGGGAGAATTGACTATGGCTACACCTTC
j_gene: TRBJ2-7; v_gene: TRBV5-1; d_gene: TRBD1; CDR3aa: CASSLGQGVYEQYF; CDR3nt: TGCGCCAGCAGCTTGGGACAGGGGGTTTACGAGCAGTACTTC
j_gene: TRBJ2-7; v_gene: TRBV29-1; d_gene: TRBD1; CDR3aa: CSVEDPGQGHEQYF; CDR3nt: TGCAGCGTTGAAGACCCGGGACAGGGCCACGAGCAGTACTTC
j_gene: TRBJ1-1; v_gene: TRBV18; d_gene: .; CDR3aa: CASSPRNTEAFF; CDR3nt: TGTGCCAGCTCACCCCGGAACACTGAAGCTTTCTTT
j_gene: TRBJ2-7; v_gene: TRBV6-5; d_gene: .; CDR3aa: CASSYGLSPHEQYF; CDR3nt: TGTGCCAGCAGCTACGGGCTTAGTCCCCACGAGCAGTACTTC
j_gene: TRBJ2-7; v_gene: TRBV7-6; d_gene: .; CDR3aa: CASSLDLAGTYEQYF; CDR3nt: TGTGCCAGCAGCTTAGACCTTGCGGGAACCTACGAGCAGTACTTC
j_gene: TRBJ1-4; v_gene: TRBV28; d_gene: .; CDR3aa: CASSFIADNEKLFF; CDR3nt: TGTGCCAGCAGTTTTATTGCAGATAATGAAAAACTGTTTTTT
j_gene: TRBJ2-5; v_gene: TRBV10-3; d_gene: TRBD2; CDR3aa: CAISAGGAGETQYF; CDR3nt: TGTGCCATCAGTGCCGGGGGGGCCGGTGAGACCCAGTACTTC
j_gene: TRBJ2-2; v_gene: TRBV5-4; d_gene: TRBD1; CDR3aa: CASSFRGPAGELFF; CDR3nt: TGTGCCAGCAGCTTTAGGGGGCCAGCCGGGGAGCTGTTTTTT
j_gene: TRBJ1-1; v_gene: TRBV5-1; d_gene: .; CDR3aa: CASSRGGMNTEAFF; CDR3nt: TGCGCCAGCAGCCGTGGGGGCATGAACACTGAAGCTTTCTTT
j_gene: TRBJ1-5; v_gene: TRBV10-1; d_gene: .; CDR3aa: CASSSGLLQPQHF; CDR3nt: TGCGCCAGCAGCTCGGGTCTTCTACAGCCCCAGCATTTT
j_gene: TRBJ2-2; v_gene: TRBV5-5; d_gene: .; CDR3aa: CASSERTGGTGELFF; CDR3nt: TGTGCCAGCAGCGAAAGGACAGGAGGGACTGGGGAGCTGTTTTTT
j_gene: TRBJ2-1; v_gene: TRBV5-1; d_gene: TRBD2; CDR3aa: CASSLELAGDEQFF; CDR3nt: TGCGCCAGCAGCTTGGAACTAGCGGGGGATGAGCAGTTCTTC
j_gene: TRBJ2-7; v_gene: TRBV7-2; d_gene: TRBD2; CDR3aa: CASSLGGGVYKGEQYF; CDR3nt: TGTGCCAGCAGCTTAGGGGGGGGAGTGTATAAGGGCGAGCAGTACTTC
j_gene: TRBJ1-1; v_gene: TRBV23-1; d_gene: .; CDR3aa: CASSHPVTGNTEAFF; CDR3nt: TGCGCCAGCAGTCACCCGGTGACAGGGAACACTGAAGCTTTCTTT
j_gene: TRBJ2-7; v_gene: TRBV5-5; d_gene: .; CDR3aa: CASSLHVSYEQYF; CDR3nt: TGTGCCAGCAGCTTACATGTTTCCTACGAGCAGTACTTC
j_gene: TRBJ1-2; v_gene: TRBV27; d_gene: .; CDR3aa: CASSSSRGSYGYTF; CDR3nt: TGTGCCAGCAGTTCCTCTCGGGGGAGCTATGGCTACACCTTC
j_gene: TRBJ2-3; v_gene: TRBV10-3; d_gene: TRBD2; CDR3aa: CANGLAGTDTQYF; CDR3nt: TGTGCCAACGGACTAGCGGGAACAGATACGCAGTATTTT
j_gene: TRBJ2-2; v_gene: TRBV25-1; d_gene: .; CDR3aa: CASTPSGGANTGELFF; CDR3nt: TGTGCCAGCACCCCCTCTGGTGGAGCGAACACCGGGGAGCTGTTTTTT
j_gene: TRBJ2-1; v_gene: TRBV29-1; d_gene: TRBD2; CDR3aa: CSVVGTSGPSYNEQFF; CDR3nt: TGCAGCGTTGTGGGGACTAGCGGGCCTTCCTACAATGAGCAGTTCTTC
j_gene: TRBJ2-3; v_gene: TRBV10-1; d_gene: .; CDR3aa: CASSRQSSSTDTQYF; CDR3nt: TGCGCCAGCTCAAGACAGTCCTCTAGCACAGATACGCAGTATTTT
j_gene: TRBJ2-3; v_gene: TRBV15; d_gene: TRBD2; CDR3aa: CATSPRGVTDTQYF; CDR3nt: TGTGCCACCAGCCCCCGGGGGGTCACAGATACGCAGTATTTT
j_gene: TRBJ2-5; v_gene: TRBV9; d_gene: TRBD2; CDR3aa: CASSVGGATSRFREETQYF; CDR3nt: TGTGCCAGCAGCGTAGGCGGGGCGACTAGCCGGTTTAGGGAGGAGACCCAGTACTTC
j_gene: TRBJ1-4; v_gene: TRBV25-1; d_gene: TRBD1; CDR3aa: CASRGTGSLGEKLLF; CDR3nt: TGTGCCAGCAGGGGGACAGGGTCGCTGGGTGAAAAACTGCTTTTT
j_gene: TRBJ1-1; v_gene: TRBV28; d_gene: TRBD1; CDR3aa: CASSSQGVVTEAFF; CDR3nt: TGTGCCAGCAGTTCACAGGGGGTGGTCACTGAAGCTTTCTTT
j_gene: TRBJ1-1; v_gene: TRBV30; d_gene: .; CDR3aa: CAWSPGGMNTEAFF; CDR3nt: TGTGCCTGGAGTCCCGGGGGTATGAACACTGAAGCTTTCTTT
j_gene: TRBJ2-7; v_gene: TRBV6-1; d_gene: TRBD1; CDR3aa: CASSELGQGDPYEQYF; CDR3nt: TGTGCCAGCAGTGAACTCGGACAGGGGGACCCATACGAGCAGTACTTC
j_gene: TRBJ2-1; v_gene: TRBV5-6; d_gene: .; CDR3aa: CASSLGHKPDNEQFF; CDR3nt: TGTGCCAGCAGTTTGGGACACAAACCTGACAATGAGCAGTTCTTC
j_gene: TRBJ2-5; v_gene: TRBV5-4; d_gene: TRBD2; CDR3aa: CASSGGGRYQETQYF; CDR3nt: TGTGCCAGCAGCGGGGGGGGACGGTACCAAGAGACCCAGTACTTC
j_gene: TRBJ2-7; v_gene: TRBV15; d_gene: .; CDR3aa: CATSRAGDGAYEQYF; CDR3nt: TGTGCCACCAGCAGAGCGGGAGATGGGGCCTACGAGCAGTACTTC
j_gene: TRBJ2-7; v_gene: TRBV30; d_gene: .; CDR3aa: CAWSKGGGSYEQYF; CDR3nt: TGTGCCTGGAGCAAAGGAGGAGGTAGCTACGAGCAGTACTTC
j_gene: TRBJ2-5; v_gene: TRBV27; d_gene: TRBD2; CDR3aa: CASSPRTSGDRETQYF; CDR3nt: TGTGCCAGCAGTCCGAGGACTAGCGGGGACCGAGAGACCCAGTACTTC
j_gene: TRBJ2-7; v_gene: TRBV19; d_gene: TRBD1; CDR3aa: CASSRELPGQTTSEQYF; CDR3nt: TGTGCCAGTAGTAGAGAACTTCCGGGACAGACTACGTCCGAGCAGTACTTC
j_gene: TRBJ1-2; v_gene: TRBV29-1; d_gene: .; CDR3aa: CSVEERGGGYTF; CDR3nt: TGCAGCGTTGAGGAGCGGGGGGGTGGCTACACCTTC
j_gene: TRBJ2-5; v_gene: TRBV5-5; d_gene: .; CDR3aa: CASSLRDNQETQYF; CDR3nt: TGTGCCAGCAGCTTGAGGGACAACCAAGAGACCCAGTACTTC
j_gene: TRBJ2-1; v_gene: TRBV12-5; d_gene: TRBD2; CDR3aa: CASGSGTWLAGDDNEQFF; CDR3nt: TGTGCTAGTGGCTCTGGAACTTGGTTAGCGGGAGACGACAATGAGCAGTTCTTC
j_gene: TRBJ1-1; v_gene: TRBV18; d_gene: .; CDR3aa: CASSPRSSQNTEAFF; CDR3nt: TGTGCCAGCTCACCACGGTCCAGTCAGAACACTGAAGCTTTCTTT